This T cell receptor beta chain emerged from a study of CD8+CD57+ T cells in acquired aplastic anemia. At the level of the study: Isolated CD4+ and CD8+ cells, once sorted, yielded DNA averaging around 3.1 ug.

With regard to this clonotype: Its target is not known.

Study findings and constraints: Patients did not significantly differ from controls in CD8+ Simpson's diversity.

By flow cytometry, patients selected for sequencing had shown an expansion of CD8+CD57+ cells. CDR3 and TCR beta VDJ profiling relied on genomic DNA as the template. TCRdb called the reads again in MiXCR, with one record for every CDR3 protein. This table holds roughly 170,000 distinct CDR3 sequences, about half found once. CDR1 and CDR2 (germline): DFQATT, SNEGSKA (reference sequence). The CDR3 consists of 13 residues. V shed 0 bases, J shed 7 bases, and the junction held 5 bases outside the gene matches. This TCR came from a human donor with aplastic anemia. Sequences were obtained from sorted CD4+, CD8+, or CD8+CD57+ T cells (not recorded which) from PBMCs. V gene TRBV20-1 combines with J gene TRBJ2-7, with TRBD2 identical over 8 bases. This chain's CDR3 is CSARDGSGGEQYF. In DNA, the CDR3 is TGCAGTGCTAGAGATGGAAGCGGGGGTGAGCAGTACTTC.